This TCR beta chain appears in the sequencing data of a study of monozygotic twins with inflammatory bowel disease. Comment on this clonotype: What it binds is unknown.

After re-calling the 5' RACE reads, TCRdb lists one entry per CDR3 protein, DNA absent. Across approximately 200,000 distinct CDR3 sequences, the top ten clones capture about 8% of the sample. Sampling involved one blood draw (roughly 2.4 ml) for every donor. Points from the study as a whole: Healthy co-twins had higher TCRbeta inverse Simpson diversity than their IBD twins. Support for a single strong signal or clonotype associated with IBD was absent.

Sequences were obtained from blood. This TCR was recovered from a human donor with ulcerative colitis or Crohn's disease, or a healthy co-twin of an affected twin (not recorded which).

CDR3 in amino acids: CASSYEHRRNGSPLHF. J is TRBJ1-6 and V is TRBV6-2 or TRBV6-3. The CDR3 contains 16 residues. Germline lookup yields CDR1 MNHEY and CDR2 SVGEGT.